The 23 T cell receptor beta chains below all came from one sample that was sequenced in a study of T cell responses to AZD1222 COVID-19 vaccine. The assay was immunoSEQ multiplex PCR, and TCRdb's table has in-frame clones only and misses some. The sample consists of about 170,000 clones, 87% of them appearing once. The input for sequencing was peripheral blood, taken 28 days after the second AZD1222 dose. The receptors come from an adult who received the AZD1222 COVID-19 vaccine.

V is TRBV10-3 and J is TRBJ2-7, with 7 nucleotides matching TRBD2. Germline trimming cut 10 bases from V and 2 bases from J; bases unmatched to any gene: 8. Germline CDR1 is ENHRY and CDR2 is SYGVKD. The CDR3 length is 13 residues. CDR3 residues: CATGGVQAYEQYF. CDR3 sequence (DNA): TGTGCCACTGGGGGGGTCCAGGCCTACGAGCAGTACTTC.

This clone was seen once. The chain carries TRBV29-1 and TRBJ1-1; D remains unclear. V was clipped by 4 bases and J by 0 bases, with 6 bases between them. CDR3 size: 12 residues. Germline loops: CDR1 SQVTM, CDR2 ANQGSEA. The CDR3 DNA follows: TGCAGCGTTGGCGGGCTGAACACTGAAGCTTTCTTT. Translating gives CSVGGLNTEAFF. Drawing the rest from reference TRBV29-1 and TRBJ1-1, the complete variable domain is SAVISQKPSRDICQRGTSLTIQCQVDSQVTMMFWYRQQPGQSLTLIATANQGSEATYESGFVIDKFPISRPNLTFSTLTVSNMSPEDSSIYLCSVGGLNTEAFFGQGTRLTVV.

The rearrangement uses TRBV9 and TRBJ1-2, with D unresolved. V was trimmed by 3 bases and J by 4 bases, leaving 13 bases between them. This CDR3 has 14 amino acids. The germline V gene has CDR1 SGDLS and CDR2 YYNGEE. CDR3 DNA sequence: TGTGCCAGCAGCGCCGCCGGGCTTGGCTATGGCTACACCTTC. Translation: CASSAAGLGYGYTF.

The V call is TRBV5-1, the J call TRBJ1-4, with D tentatively TRBD1 (6 bases). Trimming shortened V by 1 base and J by 8 bases, and 12 bases separated the two germline ends. This CDR3 is built from 14 residues. Per the germline V gene, CDR1 is SGHRS and CDR2 is YFSETQ. The CDR3 region has the DNA TGCGCCAGCAGCTTGTTCTCAGGGGACGAAAAACTGTTTTTT. It specifies CASSLFSGDEKLFF.

The V and J genes are TRBV19 and TRBJ1-4, with a possible D match to TRBD1 (6 bases). This CDR3 spans 14 amino acids. V lost 7 bases, J lost 5 bases, and 14 bases lay in between. CDR1 is LNHDA and CDR2 is SQIVND in the germline V gene (reference sequence). The CDR3 loop is CASNRGQLNEKLFF. CDR3 nucleotides: TGTGCCAGTAATCGCGGACAGCTGAATGAAAAACTGTTTTTT.

The chain uses TRBV5-1 and TRBJ1-5, with D possibly being TRBD1 (5 bases). Germline CDR1 is SGHRS and CDR2 is YFSETQ. The CDR3 is 16 amino acids. Trimming took 3 bases from V and 0 from J, leaving 13 bases between them. The CDR3 spells CASSSPTAYSNQPQHF. CDR3 in DNA: TGCGCCAGCAGCTCCCCGACAGCATATAGCAATCAGCCCCAGCATTTT.

This chain joins TRBV19 and TRBJ1-1; 9 bases map to TRBD1. The length of the CDR3 is 13 residues. Germline V lookup: CDR1 LNHDA, CDR2 SQIVND (reference sequence). V gave up 5 bases and J gave up 12 bases; unmatched junction bases: 10. CDR3 residues: CASSLTGGPRPFF. In DNA, the CDR3 is TGTGCCAGTAGTCTTACAGGGGGCCCGAGGCCTTTCTTT.

With respect to this clone: Within the sample, other DNA sequences also encode this same CDR3. The rearrangement links TRBV18 to TRBJ2-5, with D possibly being TRBD1 (6 bases). The CDR3 length is 13 residues. The germline CDR1 and CDR2 sequences are KGHSH and LQKENI. Trimming left V 4 bases short and J 2 bases short, with 8 bases between. The CDR3 sequence is CASSRGQQETQYF. CDR3 nucleotides: TGTGCCAGCTCACGAGGACAGCAAGAGACCCAGTACTTC.

V is TRBV13 and J is TRBJ1-2; D is perhaps TRBD1 (5 bases). CDR3 size: 10 residues. Germline V gene sequence: CDR1 PRHDT, CDR2 FYEKMQ (reference sequence). V gave up 10 bases and J gave up 7 bases, with 10 bases separating them. The DNA of the CDR3 is TGTGCCACGGGTGGGGGTGGCTACACCTTC. It codes for CATGGGGYTF. Looking up the rest from reference TRBV13 and TRBJ1-2 gives the full variable domain: AAGVIQSPRHLIKEKRETATLKCYPIPRHDTVYWYQQGPGQDPQFLISFYEKMQSDKGSIPDRFSAQQFSDYHSELNMSSLELGDSALYFCATGGGGYTFGSGTRLTVV.

The chain has TRBV5-1 and TRBJ1-1; 8 nucleotides agree with TRBD1. The CDR3 loop spans 13 amino acids. In germline, CDR1 is SGHRS, CDR2 YFSETQ. Trimming removed 8 bases from V and 3 bases from J; junction bases left unmatched: 6. The CDR3 spells CASLGTGHTEAFF. The CDR3 DNA sequence: TGCGCCAGTCTCGGGACAGGCCACACTGAAGCTTTCTTT.

This clone was detected only a few times. The chain links TRBV11-2 to TRBJ1-3, with D possibly matching TRBD1 (6 bases). Germline values: CDR1 SGHAT, CDR2 FQNNGV. The V end lost 4 bases, the J end lost 2 bases, and 12 bases lay between the germline ends. The CDR3 sequence is 15 residues long. The CDR3 DNA reads TGTGCCAGCAGCTCCTCAGGGGTTGCTGGAAACACCATATATTTT. It yields the protein CASSSSGVAGNTIYF.

The CDR3 nucleotides are TGTGCCAGTAGTATAGTCGGGGGCTCTGGAAACACCATATATTTT. This translates into CASSIVGGSGNTIYF. This sequence joins TRBV19 and TRBJ1-3, with D possibly TRBD1 on 5 matching bases. The CDR3 is 15 amino acids. V dropped 1 base and J dropped 0 bases, with 7 bases sitting between them. Germline CDR1 and CDR2: LNHDA and SQIVND (reference sequence).

The chain couples TRBV12-5 to TRBJ2-3; TRBD2 aligns across 9 bases. The CDR3 sequence is 16 residues long. The V segment lost 5 bases and the J segment 5 bases; nucleotides outside the gene matches: 11. The germline V gene has CDR1 LGHNT and CDR2 FRNRAP. The CDR3 sequence: CASGPRGGGAVDTQYF. CDR3 DNA: TGTGCTAGTGGTCCCCGGGGCGGGGGGGCCGTAGATACGCAGTATTTT.

This clone appeared a few times. The chain has TRBV10-1 and TRBJ2-2; D possibly corresponds to TRBD1 (6 bases). This CDR3 contains 13 residues. V was pared by 7 bases and J by 2 bases, with 8 bases between. Per germline, CDR1 WNHNN and CDR2 SYGVQD (reference sequence). CDR3 DNA sequence: TGCGCCAGCAAACAGGGTAACACCGGGGAGCTGTTTTTT. Encoded protein: CASKQGNTGELFF.

This rearrangement joins TRBV5-7 to TRBJ1-1; D uncertain. TRBV5-7 is sorted into the ORF group, with uncertain function. V was shortened by 1 base and J by 8 bases, with 3 bases between the two germline ends. This CDR3 contains 10 residues. The CDR3 nucleotides read TGTGCCAGCAGCTTGCCCGAAGCTTTCTTT. Its protein is CASSLPEAFF.

V is TRBV5-1 and J is TRBJ2-1, with TRBD1 identical over 7 bases. The CDR3 extends over 18 amino acids. Germline V gene sequence: CDR1 SGHRS, CDR2 YFSETQ. Trimming at V came to 3 bases and at J to 7 bases, leaving 19 bases not matched to a gene. The CDR3 sequence: CASSSWTGPTVSVNEQFF. For the CDR3, the DNA is TGCGCCAGCAGCTCCTGGACAGGCCCCACTGTATCCGTTAATGAGCAGTTCTTC.

The chain recombines TRBV19 with TRBJ1-1, with D perhaps matching TRBD1 (6 bases). This CDR3 has 15 amino acids. The V end lost 3 bases, the J end lost 1 base, and 12 bases lay between the germline ends. Germline V gene sequence: CDR1 LNHDA, CDR2 SQIVND (reference sequence). The CDR3 sequence is CASSIAGQQNTEAFF. The DNA for the CDR3 is TGTGCCAGTAGTATCGCCGGACAGCAGAACACTGAAGCTTTCTTT.

The CDR3: CASSLRGSGNTIYF. CDR3 DNA sequence: TGTGCCAGCAGCCTGAGGGGTTCCGGAAACACCATATATTTT. The chain has TRBV13 and TRBJ1-3; D perhaps matches TRBD1 (5 bases). The CDR3 has 14 amino acids. Germline assignment: CDR1 PRHDT and CDR2 FYEKMQ (reference sequence). V was trimmed by 5 bases and J by 4 bases, leaving 12 bases between them. The full variable domain, its missing parts supplied by reference TRBV13 and TRBJ1-3, is AAGVIQSPRHLIKEKRETATLKCYPIPRHDTVYWYQQGPGQDPQFLISFYEKMQSDKGSIPDRFSAQQFSDYHSELNMSSLELGDSALYFCASSLRGSGNTIYFGEGSWLTVV.

A single count supports this clone. CDR3 loop: CASSMRTGSNYGYTF. In DNA form, the CDR3 reads TGTGCCAGTAGTATGCGGACAGGGTCTAACTATGGCTACACCTTC. V gene TRBV19 combines with J gene TRBJ1-2; 8 bases are a match to TRBD1. Germline V gene sequence: CDR1 LNHDA, CDR2 SQIVND (reference sequence). This CDR3 region has 15 residues. Unmatched junction bases numbered 3, after V lost 3 bases and J lost 0 bases.

The chain has TRBV6-5 and TRBJ1-2; 9 nucleotides line up with TRBD1. CDR1 MNHEY and CDR2 SVGAGI come from the germline V gene. V gave up 0 bases and J gave up 5 bases; unmatched junction bases: 4. This CDR3 is built from 15 residues. The CDR3 region is CASSYSYRGQYGYTF. The CDR3 bases are TGTGCCAGCAGTTACTCATACAGGGGGCAATATGGCTACACCTTC.

A remark on this clone: At the DNA level, this CDR3 is encoded by other sequences in the same sample as well. J is TRBJ1-1 and V is TRBV18, with TRBD1 as a possible D gene (5 bases). V was shortened by 6 bases and J by 1 base, with 12 bases between the two germline ends. This CDR3 spans 14 amino acids. CDR1 and CDR2 (germline): KGHSH, LQKENI. CDR3 residues: CASSPGGGNTEAFF. The CDR3, as DNA: TGTGCCAGCTCGCCCGGTGGGGGGAACACTGAAGCTTTCTTT.

This chain uses TRBV10-2 with TRBJ2-7, with no clear D. The CDR3 contains 15 residues. V shed 0 bases and J shed 6 bases, with 15 bases lying between them. CDR1 is WSHSY, CDR2 SAAADI, per germline. The CDR3 reads CASSESIGYLGEQYF. CDR3 bases: TGCGCCAGCAGTGAGTCGATAGGGTATTTGGGCGAGCAGTACTTC.

The genes are TRBV4-2 and TRBJ1-2, with D uncertain. The V gene lost 2 bases and the J gene lost 8 bases, with 6 bases spanning the gap. Germline assignment: CDR1 LGHNA and CDR2 YNFKEQ. CDR3 length: 11 amino acids. CDR3 loop: CASSQIGGYTF. The CDR3 DNA follows: TGTGCCAGCAGCCAAATCGGCGGCTACACCTTC.